The 5 T cell receptor beta chains listed next were all sequenced from one sample in a study of technical replicates of blood from several donors. Profiling relied on immunoSEQ multiplex PCR, and the TCRdb table lists in-frame clones only, not all of them. The sample has 80,000 or so clones; approximately 97% are singletons. The sequencing sample was made of T cells isolated from PBMCs. The receptors were gathered from a human donor in good health.

V is TRBV6-5 and J is TRBJ2-2, with 7 bases fitting TRBD1. CDR3 size: 15 residues. Germline V gene data show CDR1 as MNHEY and CDR2 as SVGAGI. Trimming removed 2 bases from V and 6 bases from J; junction bases left unmatched: 6. CDR3: CASSYPGQYSGELFF. Here the CDR3 DNA reads TGTGCCAGCAGTTACCCGGGACAGTACTCCGGGGAGCTGTTTTTT.

V usage is TRBV28 and J usage is TRBJ2-1, with D possibly being TRBD2 (5 bases). This CDR3 contains 12 residues. V lost 3 bases to trimming and J lost 10 bases, with 10 bases between them. Germline CDR1 MDHEN, CDR2 SYDVKM. The CDR3: CASSLASSEQFF. The CDR3 nucleotides are TGTGCCAGCAGTTTGGCTAGCAGCGAGCAGTTCTTC.

The V gene is TRBV28, the J gene TRBJ2-1; D may be TRBD2 (5 bases). This CDR3 has 13 residues. In germline, CDR1 is MDHEN, CDR2 SYDVKM. Trimming cost V 7 bases and J 8 bases, with 15 bases left between them. The CDR3 loop is CASIRLTGDEQFF. As DNA, the CDR3 is TGTGCCAGCATACGACTAACCGGGGATGAGCAGTTCTTC.

V usage is TRBV7-9 and J usage is TRBJ1-1, with 9 bases fitting TRBD1. V shed 4 bases and J 5 bases; nucleotides not matched to a gene: 20. The CDR3 sequence is 19 residues long. The V gene's germline CDR1 is SEHNR and CDR2 FQNEAQ (reference sequence). The CDR3 DNA reads TGTGCCAGCAGCTACCCTTATCCCCCAGTTGACAGGGGGAAAACTGAAGCTTTCTTT. It encodes CASSYPYPPVDRGKTEAFF.

The rearrangement joins TRBV27 to TRBJ2-5; 12 bases map to TRBD2. Germline V gives CDR1 MNHEY, CDR2 SMNVEV (reference sequence). This CDR3 contains 15 residues. V dropped 7 bases and J dropped 6; count of bases not matched to a gene: 9. The CDR3 is CASTRTSGTSKTQYF. As DNA, the CDR3 is TGTGCCAGCACTAGGACTAGCGGGACATCGAAGACCCAGTACTTC.